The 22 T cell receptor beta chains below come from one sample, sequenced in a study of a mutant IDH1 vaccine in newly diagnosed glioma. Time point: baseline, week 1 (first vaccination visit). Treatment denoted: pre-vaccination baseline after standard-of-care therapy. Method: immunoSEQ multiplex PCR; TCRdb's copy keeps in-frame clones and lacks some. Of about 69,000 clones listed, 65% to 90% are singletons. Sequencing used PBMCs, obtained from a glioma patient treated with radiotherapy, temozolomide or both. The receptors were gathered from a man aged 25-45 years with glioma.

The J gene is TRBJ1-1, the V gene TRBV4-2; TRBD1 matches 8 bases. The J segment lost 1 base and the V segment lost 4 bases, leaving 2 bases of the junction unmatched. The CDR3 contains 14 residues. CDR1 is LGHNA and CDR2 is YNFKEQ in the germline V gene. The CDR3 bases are TGTGCCAGCAGCCCGGGACAGGAGAACACTGAAGCTTTCTTT. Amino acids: CASSPGQENTEAFF.

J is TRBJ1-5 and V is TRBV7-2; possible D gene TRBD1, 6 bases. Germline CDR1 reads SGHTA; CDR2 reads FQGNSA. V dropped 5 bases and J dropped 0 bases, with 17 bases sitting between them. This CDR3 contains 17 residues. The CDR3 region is CASSTRRRTVSNQPQHF. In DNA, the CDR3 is TGTGCCAGCAGCACCCGACGTAGGACAGTTAGCAATCAGCCCCAGCATTTT.

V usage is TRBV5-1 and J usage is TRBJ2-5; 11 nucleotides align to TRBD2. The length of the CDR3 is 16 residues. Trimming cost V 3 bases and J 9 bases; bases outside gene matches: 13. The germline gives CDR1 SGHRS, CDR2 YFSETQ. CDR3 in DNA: TGCGCCAGCAGCTCAAGACTAGCGGGACGGACGGAGGCCCAGTACTTC. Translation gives CASSSRLAGRTEAQYF.

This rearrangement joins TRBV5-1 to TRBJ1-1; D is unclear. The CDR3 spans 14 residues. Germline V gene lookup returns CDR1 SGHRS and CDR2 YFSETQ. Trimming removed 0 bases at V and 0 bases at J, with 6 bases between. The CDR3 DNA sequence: TGCGCCAGCAGCTTGGGACACCTGAACACTGAAGCTTTCTTT. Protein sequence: CASSLGHLNTEAFF.

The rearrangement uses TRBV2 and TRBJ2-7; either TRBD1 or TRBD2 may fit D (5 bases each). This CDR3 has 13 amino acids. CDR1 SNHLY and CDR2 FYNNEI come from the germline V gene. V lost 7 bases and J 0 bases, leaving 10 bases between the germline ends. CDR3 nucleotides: TGTGCCAGCAAGAGGGACCGCTCCTACGAGCAGTACTTC. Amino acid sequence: CASKRDRSYEQYF.

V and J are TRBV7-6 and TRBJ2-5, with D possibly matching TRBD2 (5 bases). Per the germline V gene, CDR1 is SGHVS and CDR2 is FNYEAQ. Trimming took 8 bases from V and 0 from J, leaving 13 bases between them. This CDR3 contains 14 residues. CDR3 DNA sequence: TGTGCCAGCGGCCCGAGGGCAGACCAAGAGACCCAGTACTTC. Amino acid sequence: CASGPRADQETQYF. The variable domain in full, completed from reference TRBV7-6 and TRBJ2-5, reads GAGVSQSPRYKVTKRGQDVALRCDPISGHVSLYWYRQALGQGPEFLTYFNYEAQQDKSGLPNDRFSAERPEGSISTLTIQRTEQRDSAMYRCASGPRADQETQYFGPGTRLLVL.

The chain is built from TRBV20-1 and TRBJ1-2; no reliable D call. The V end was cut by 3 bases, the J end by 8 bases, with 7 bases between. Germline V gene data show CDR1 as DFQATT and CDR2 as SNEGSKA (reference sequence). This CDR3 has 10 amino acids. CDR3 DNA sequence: TGCAGTGCTAGGCTGGGGGGCTACACCTTC. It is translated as CSARLGGYTF.

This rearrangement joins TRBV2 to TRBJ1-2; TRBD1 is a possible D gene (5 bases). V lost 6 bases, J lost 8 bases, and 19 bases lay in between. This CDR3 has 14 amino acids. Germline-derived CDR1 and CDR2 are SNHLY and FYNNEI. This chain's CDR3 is CASRQDGQLMGYTF. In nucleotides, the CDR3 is TGTGCCAGCAGGCAGGACGGACAACTCATGGGCTACACCTTC. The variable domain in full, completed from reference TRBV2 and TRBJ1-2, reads EPEVTQTPSHQVTQMGQEVILRCVPISNHLYFYWYRQILGQKVEFLVSFYNNEISEKSEIFDDQFSVERPDGSNFTLKIRSTKLEDSAMYFCASRQDGQLMGYTFGSGTRLTVV.

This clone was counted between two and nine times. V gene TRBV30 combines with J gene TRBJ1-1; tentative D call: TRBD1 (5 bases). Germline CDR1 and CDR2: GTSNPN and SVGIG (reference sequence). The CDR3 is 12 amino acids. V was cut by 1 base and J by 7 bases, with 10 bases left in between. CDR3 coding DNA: TGTGCCTGGAGTGCTCCGAGGGGTGAAGCTTTCTTT. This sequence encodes CAWSAPRGEAFF.

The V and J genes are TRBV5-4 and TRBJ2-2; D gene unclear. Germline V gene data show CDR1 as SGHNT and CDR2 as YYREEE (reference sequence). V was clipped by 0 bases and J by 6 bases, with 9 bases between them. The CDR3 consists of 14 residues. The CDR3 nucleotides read TGTGCCAGCAGCTTGGGGGAAAGGGCCGGGGAGCTGTTTTTT. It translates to CASSLGERAGELFF.

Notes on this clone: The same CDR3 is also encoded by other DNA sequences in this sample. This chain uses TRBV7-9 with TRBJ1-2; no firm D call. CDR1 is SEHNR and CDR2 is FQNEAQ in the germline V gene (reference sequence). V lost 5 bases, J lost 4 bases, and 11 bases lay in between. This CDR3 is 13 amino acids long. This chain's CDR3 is CASSPRARYGYTF. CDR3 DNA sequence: TGTGCCAGCAGCCCACGGGCCCGCTATGGCTACACCTTC.

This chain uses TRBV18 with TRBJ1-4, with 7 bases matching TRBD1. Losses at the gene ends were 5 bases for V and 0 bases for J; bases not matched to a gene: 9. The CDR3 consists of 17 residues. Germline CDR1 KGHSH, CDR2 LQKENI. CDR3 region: CASSSSPGQTTNEKLFF. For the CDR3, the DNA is TGTGCCAGCTCATCGAGCCCGGGACAGACAACTAATGAAAAACTGTTTTTT.

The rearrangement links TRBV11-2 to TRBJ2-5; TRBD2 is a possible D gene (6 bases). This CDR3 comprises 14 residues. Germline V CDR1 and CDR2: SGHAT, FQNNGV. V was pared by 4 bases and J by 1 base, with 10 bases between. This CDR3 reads CASSSLGGQETQYF. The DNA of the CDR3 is TGTGCCAGCAGCTCCCTCGGGGGCCAAGAGACCCAGTACTTC.

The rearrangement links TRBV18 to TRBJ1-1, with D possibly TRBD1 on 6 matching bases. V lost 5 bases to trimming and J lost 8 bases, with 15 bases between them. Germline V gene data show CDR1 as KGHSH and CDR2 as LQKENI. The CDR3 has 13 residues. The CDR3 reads CASSGRNTGEAFF. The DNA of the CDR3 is TGTGCCAGCTCAGGGCGAAATACAGGGGAAGCTTTCTTT.

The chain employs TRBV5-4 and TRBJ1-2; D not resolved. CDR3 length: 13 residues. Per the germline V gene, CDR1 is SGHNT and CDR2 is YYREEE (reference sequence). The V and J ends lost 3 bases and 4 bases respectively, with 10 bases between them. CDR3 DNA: TGTGCCAGCAGCTCCGGGATACCCTATGGCTACACCTTC. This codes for CASSSGIPYGYTF.

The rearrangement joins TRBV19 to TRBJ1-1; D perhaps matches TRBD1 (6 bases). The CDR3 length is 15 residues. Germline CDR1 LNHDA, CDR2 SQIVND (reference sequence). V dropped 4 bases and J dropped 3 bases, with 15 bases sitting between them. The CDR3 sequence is CASSTQGLRDTEAFF. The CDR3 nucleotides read TGTGCCAGTAGTACCCAGGGGCTGAGGGACACTGAAGCTTTCTTT.

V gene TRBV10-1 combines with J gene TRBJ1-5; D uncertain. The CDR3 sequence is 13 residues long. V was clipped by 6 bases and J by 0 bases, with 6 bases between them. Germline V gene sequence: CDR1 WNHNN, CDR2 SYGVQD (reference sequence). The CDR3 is CASSYSSNQPQHF. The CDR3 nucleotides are TGCGCCAGCAGCTACAGTAGCAATCAGCCCCAGCATTTT.

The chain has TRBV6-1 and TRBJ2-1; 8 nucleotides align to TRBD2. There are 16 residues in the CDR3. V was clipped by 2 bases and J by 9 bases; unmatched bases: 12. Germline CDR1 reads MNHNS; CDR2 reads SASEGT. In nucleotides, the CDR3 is TGTGCCAGCAGTGAAACTACGGGACTAGTCGCGGTTGAGCAGTTCTTC. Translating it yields CASSETTGLVAVEQFF.

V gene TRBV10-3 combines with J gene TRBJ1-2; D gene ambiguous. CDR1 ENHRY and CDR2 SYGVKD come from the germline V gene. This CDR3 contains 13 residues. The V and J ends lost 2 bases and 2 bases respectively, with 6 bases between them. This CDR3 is CAISETANYGYTF. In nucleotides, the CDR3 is TGTGCCATCAGTGAGACAGCGAACTATGGCTACACCTTC.

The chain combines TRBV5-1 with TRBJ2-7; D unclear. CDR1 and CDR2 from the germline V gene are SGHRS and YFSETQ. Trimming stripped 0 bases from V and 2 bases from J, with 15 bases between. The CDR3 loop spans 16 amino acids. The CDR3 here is CASSLATSAKAYEQYF. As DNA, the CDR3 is TGCGCCAGCAGCTTGGCCACGTCGGCGAAAGCCTACGAGCAGTACTTC.

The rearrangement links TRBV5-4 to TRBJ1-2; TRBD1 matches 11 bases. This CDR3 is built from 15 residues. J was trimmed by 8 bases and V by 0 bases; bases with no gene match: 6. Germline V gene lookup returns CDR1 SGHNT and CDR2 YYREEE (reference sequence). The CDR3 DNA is TGTGCCAGCAGCTTGGGCGGGACAGGGGGATTCGGCTACACCTTC. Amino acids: CASSLGGTGGFGYTF.

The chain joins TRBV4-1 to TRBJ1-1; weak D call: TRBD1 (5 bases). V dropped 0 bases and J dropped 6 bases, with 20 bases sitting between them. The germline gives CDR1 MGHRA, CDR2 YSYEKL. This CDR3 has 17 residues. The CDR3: CASSQDPTGGMRAEAFF. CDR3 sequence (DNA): TGCGCCAGCAGCCAAGACCCGACTGGGGGGATGAGGGCTGAAGCTTTCTTT.